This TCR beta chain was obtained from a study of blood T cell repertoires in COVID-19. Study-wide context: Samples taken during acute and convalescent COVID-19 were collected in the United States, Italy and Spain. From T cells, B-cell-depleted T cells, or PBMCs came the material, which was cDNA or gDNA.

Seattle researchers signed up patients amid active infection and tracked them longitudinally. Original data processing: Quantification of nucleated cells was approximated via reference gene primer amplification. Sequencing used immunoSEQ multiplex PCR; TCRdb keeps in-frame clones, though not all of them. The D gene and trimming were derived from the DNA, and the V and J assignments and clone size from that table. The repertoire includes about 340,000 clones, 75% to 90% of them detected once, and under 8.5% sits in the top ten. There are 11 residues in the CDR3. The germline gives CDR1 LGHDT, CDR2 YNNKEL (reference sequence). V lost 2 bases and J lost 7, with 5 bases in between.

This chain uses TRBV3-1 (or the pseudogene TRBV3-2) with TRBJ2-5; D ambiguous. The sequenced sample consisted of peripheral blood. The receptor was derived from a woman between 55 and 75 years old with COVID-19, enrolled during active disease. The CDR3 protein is CASSQTGTQYF. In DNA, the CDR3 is TGTGCCAGCAGCCAAACCGGGACCCAGTACTTC.